The rows below give T cell receptor beta chains drawn from one sample of a study of blood T cell repertoires in COVID-19. Generated by immunoSEQ multiplex PCR, the TCRdb table keeps only in-frame clones and is missing some. The top ten hold about 9.8% of the sample, which has 65,000 to 80,000 clones, under 95% seen once. The source material was peripheral blood. The receptors were sampled from a human donor in a cohort sampled during active COVID-19. The CDR3 runs from the conserved cysteine through the conserved F or W. A D gene is named only where the DNA matches it firmly. A row's size may be missing; if present it is once, few, many or a size class.

>NA|TRBD1|TRBV11-2|TRBJ2-4
TGTGCCAGCAGCATGGACAGGTTAGCCAAAAACATTCAGTACTTC
CASSMDRLAKNIQYF
>NA|NA|TRBV6-6|TRBJ1-3
TGTGCCAGCATTACAGGGTTGGGTGGAAACACCATATATTTT
CASITGLGGNTIYF
>once|NA|TRBV11-2|TRBJ2-3
TGTGCCAGCAGCTCCGCGGGCGTTAGCACAGATACGCAGTATTTT
CASSSAGVSTDTQYF
>NA|NA|TRBV19|TRBJ2-7
TGTGCCAGTAGTATGGGCAGGGGCGTCTACGAGCAGTACTTC
CASSMGRGVYEQYF
>once|TRBD1|TRBV7-2|TRBJ2-1
TGTGCCAGCAGCTTCCGACAGGGGCCCCTCGGTTGGCAGTTCTTC
CASSFRQGPLGWQFF
>NA|NA|TRBV7-8|TRBJ2-1
TGTGCCAGCAGCTCTTCGGGAGATGAGCAGTTCTTC
CASSSSGDEQFF
>NA|NA|TRBV6-2/TRBV6-3|TRBJ1-6
TGTGCCAGCAGTTACTCAGGTCCTACTAGTCGTTCACCCCTCCACTTT
CASSYSGPTSRSPLHF
>NA|NA|TRBV29-1|TRBJ1-2
TGCAGCGCCCAAGGCGGTGGAGGCTACACCTTC
CSAQGGGGYTF
>NA|NA|TRBV6-5|TRBJ1-2
TGTGCCAGCAGTTACTCGTGGACAGAATCTAACTATGGCTACACCTTC
CASSYSWTESNYGYTF
>once|TRBD2|TRBV5-4|TRBJ2-2
TGTGCCAGCAGCGGTAGCGGGCCGAACACCGGGGAGCTGTTTTTT
CASSGSGPNTGELFF
>NA|TRBD1|TRBV19|TRBJ1-1
TGTGCCAGTACCGACACCTTACCACGGGACAGGGATGGGAACACTGAAGCTTTCTTT
CASTDTLPRDRDGNTEAFF
>NA|NA|TRBV23-1|TRBJ1-2
TGCGCCAGCAGTCAATCGATCGGCAAGAGGGGCTACACCTTC
CASSQSIGKRGYTF
>NA|TRBD2|TRBV27|TRBJ2-1
TGTGCCAGCACTGCGGGGACTAGCGCTTACAATGAGCAGTTCTTC
CASTAGTSAYNEQFF
>NA|TRBD1|TRBV2|TRBJ2-5
TGTGCCAGCAGTAGGGACAGTCAAGAGACCCAGTACTTC
CASSRDSQETQYF
>NA|NA|TRBV7-2|TRBJ1-5
TGTGCCAGCAGCCCCAGGGGTAATCAGCCCCAGCATTTT
CASSPRGNQPQHF
>NA|NA|TRBV5-1|TRBJ1-1
TGCGCCAGCAGTCTACGACACCAGAACACTGAAGCTTTCTTT
CASSLRHQNTEAFF
>NA|TRBD2|TRBV6-6|TRBJ2-3
TGTGCCAGCATCCGCGGGAGGGTCACAGATACGCAGTATTTT
CASIRGRVTDTQYF
>NA|TRBD2|TRBV4-3|TRBJ2-2
TGCGCCAGCAGCCAACCTAGCGGGAGCGGAAACACCGGGGAGCTGTTTTTT
CASSQPSGSGNTGELFF
>NA|NA|TRBV12-3/TRBV12-4|TRBJ2-1
TGTGCCAGCAGTTTAGGGTCGGAGGGAGAGCAGTTCTTC
CASSLGSEGEQFF
>NA|TRBD1|TRBV29-1|TRBJ1-1
TGCAGCGCAGATGGACAGGGGGAGGTGAACACTGAAGCTTTCTTT
CSADGQGEVNTEAFF
>NA|TRBD2|TRBV15|TRBJ2-1
TGTGCCACCAGCAGAGGACTAGCGGGAGGAAACGATGAGCAGTTCTTC
CATSRGLAGGNDEQFF
>NA|NA|TRBV9|TRBJ2-2
TGTGCCAGCAGCGGGGGCGGGGCGAACACCGGGGAGCTGTTTTTT
CASSGGGANTGELFF
>NA|NA|TRBV19|TRBJ1-1
TGTGCCAGTAACCCACAGGGACGGTCGAGCACTGAAGCTTTCTTT
CASNPQGRSSTEAFF
>NA|TRBD1|TRBV7-2|TRBJ2-7
TGTGCCAGCGGAGTCTTGGGGACAGGTAGAACCTACGAGCAGTACTTC
CASGVLGTGRTYEQYF
>NA|NA|TRBV27|TRBJ2-3
TGTGCCAGCAGTTTATTCTGGCCCCCCGGGGGCACAGATACGCAGTATTTT
CASSLFWPPGGTDTQYF
>NA|TRBD1|TRBV6-6|TRBJ2-7
TGTGCCAGCGGCCGGGACAGTGCCTACGAGCAGTACTTC
CASGRDSAYEQYF
>NA|TRBD2|TRBV11-3|TRBJ2-1
TGTGCCAGCAGCCAAACTAGCGGGAGCTCCTACAATGAGCAGTTCTTC
CASSQTSGSSYNEQFF
>NA|NA|TRBV5-1|TRBJ2-1
TGCGCCAGCAGTGGACAGTTCAATGAGCAGTTCTTC
CASSGQFNEQFF
>NA|NA|TRBV7-2|TRBJ1-1
TGTGCCAGCAGCCTAACAGGGAAAAACACTGAAGCTTTCTTT
CASSLTGKNTEAFF
>NA|NA|TRBV19|TRBJ1-2
TGTGCCAGTAGAAGACCTCAAGGGGCCCCATATGGCTACACCTTC
CASRRPQGAPYGYTF
>many|NA|TRBV19|TRBJ1-2
TGTGCCAGTAGCCCTGGGGAGGGGTATGGCTACACCTTC
CASSPGEGYGYTF
>NA|TRBD2|TRBV6-6|TRBJ2-7
TGTGCCAGCAACAGAGACGGGGGGAGCTCCTACGAGCAGTACTTC
CASNRDGGSSYEQYF
>NA|TRBD1|TRBV12-3/TRBV12-4|TRBJ1-3
TGTGCCAGCACTGGACAGGGGAGAAACACCATATATTTT
CASTGQGRNTIYF
>NA|TRBD2|TRBV20-1|TRBJ2-1
TGCAGTGCTTCGGGAGGGGATGAGCAGTTCTTC
CSASGGDEQFF
>once|TRBD1|TRBV4-1|TRBJ1-6
TGCGCCAGCAGCCAAGAGATAGGGGGCAATTCACCCCTCCACTTT
CASSQEIGGNSPLHF
>once|TRBD1|TRBV27|TRBJ2-1
TGTGCCAGCAGCCGTAGGACAGGGTTAGTCGATGAGCAGTTCTTC
CASSRRTGLVDEQFF
>once|TRBD1|TRBV6-5|TRBJ1-2
TGTGCCAGCAGTTTCGGGACAGGGGCCGGCTACACCTTC
CASSFGTGAGYTF
>NA|TRBD1|TRBV4-2|TRBJ2-7
TGTGCCAGCAGCCAAAACAGGGGAAGCTCCTACGAGCAGTACTTC
CASSQNRGSSYEQYF